The clone carrying this T cell receptor beta chain was seen at least ten times. Its antigen is unidentified. The sample belongs to a study of T-cell memory formation after mild COVID-19. Study-level information: For the most part, TCR clusters were specific to one donor.

TCRdb itself ran the 5' RACE reads through MiXCR, one entry per CDR3 protein. Here the sample spans approximately 150,000 distinct CDR3 sequences, around 13% being singletons. Regarding the study as a whole: Clones shrinking between day 15 and 85 showed a balanced CD4/CD8 split, and those that grew later tilted toward CD4+. Among contracting clones, CD4+ were mainly CM/EM and CD8+ enriched in EMRA. Memory from before infection featured some responding clones, which suggests cross-reactive memory joined.

Trimming took off 8 bases at V and 4 bases at J, with 11 bases between the two ends. Per the germline V gene, CDR1 is GTSNPN and CDR2 is SVGIG (reference sequence). The CDR3 length is 11 residues. J is TRBJ1-1 and V is TRBV30; no clear D gene. The sample comprised PBMCs or a T cell subset sorted from them (not recorded which). The source is an adult woman who had mild COVID-19 (a few samples of this study predate the infection). Cell type and time point are not known. The CDR3 nucleotides are TGTGCCAATCGGGGTCCCACTGAAGCTTTCTTT. Protein product: CANRGPTEAFF.